This is a list of T cell receptor beta chains from one sample in a study of blood T cells in healthy people across ages. TCRdb passed the 5' RACE reads through MiXCR, listing each CDR3 protein once. This repertoire shows over 700,000 distinct CDR3 sequences, 20% to 30% found once; its top ten account for 8% to 10%. The sample was also linked to a second study, of T cells of mothers and their children.

Specimen: blood. The source is a boy between 10 and 17 years old in good health. Each CDR3 is given with its conserved first and last residue. Each record gives: V gene, J gene, CDR3 length, clone size, D gene, CDR3 DNA, CDR3 protein. The D gene is left open where the match is weak. Not all rows give a size; the values are once, few, many and, for expanded clones, a class.

v_gene: TRBV4-1
j_gene: TRBJ2-1
len: 18
abundance: -
d_gene: TRBD2
CDR3nt: TGCGCCAGCACTATTACCGGGGTTGGCGGGAGCGGTAACAATGAGCAGTTCTTC
CDR3aa: CASTITGVGGSGNNEQFF

v_gene: TRBV20-1
j_gene: TRBJ1-1
len: 15
abundance: -
d_gene: TRBD1
CDR3nt: TGCAGTGCTAGAGAGATGACAGGGGAGGACACTGAAGCTTTCTTT
CDR3aa: CSAREMTGEDTEAFF

v_gene: TRBV3-1
j_gene: TRBJ2-7
len: 16
abundance: -
d_gene: -
CDR3nt: TGTGCCAGCAGCCAAGCCCTGCGAGGCGGGGCCTACGAGCAGTACTTC
CDR3aa: CASSQALRGGAYEQYF

v_gene: TRBV7-9
j_gene: TRBJ2-3
len: 16
abundance: few
d_gene: TRBD2
CDR3nt: TGTGCCAGCAGCTTAAACAGCGGGAGGGCGCGAGATACGCAGTATTTT
CDR3aa: CASSLNSGRARDTQYF

v_gene: TRBV11-2
j_gene: TRBJ2-1
len: 13
abundance: few
d_gene: -
CDR3nt: TGTGCCAGCAGCACCGCAAGTGGGACCAATGGGGACTTC
CDR3aa: CASSTASGTNGDF

v_gene: TRBV28
j_gene: TRBJ2-5
len: 14
abundance: few
d_gene: -
CDR3nt: TGTGCCAGCAGTTCCCCCGGAAACCAAGAGACCCAGTACTTC
CDR3aa: CASSSPGNQETQYF

v_gene: TRBV6-2/TRBV6-3
j_gene: TRBJ2-7
len: 16
abundance: -
d_gene: TRBD2
CDR3nt: TGTGCCAGCAGTTCGCGGACTAGCGGTCTGGCCTACGAGCAGTACTTC
CDR3aa: CASSSRTSGLAYEQYF

v_gene: TRBV28
j_gene: TRBJ1-1
len: 12
abundance: -
d_gene: -
CDR3nt: TGTGCCAGCAGCCGCCCGCGCAGACAAGCTTTCTTT
CDR3aa: CASSRPRRQAFF

v_gene: TRBV2
j_gene: TRBJ2-7
len: 13
abundance: -
d_gene: -
CDR3nt: TGTGCCAGCAGTGTAACAGGACCCTACGAGCAGTACTTC
CDR3aa: CASSVTGPYEQYF

v_gene: TRBV5-1
j_gene: TRBJ2-5
len: 13
abundance: few
d_gene: -
CDR3nt: TGCGCCAGCAACACGGACATAGCAGAGACCCAGTACTTC
CDR3aa: CASNTDIAETQYF

v_gene: TRBV20-1
j_gene: TRBJ2-7
len: 15
abundance: -
d_gene: TRBD2
CDR3nt: TGCAGTGCTAGACAAACTAGCGGGAATGTCTACGAGCAGTACTTC
CDR3aa: CSARQTSGNVYEQYF

v_gene: TRBV25-1
j_gene: TRBJ2-7
len: 15
abundance: few
d_gene: TRBD1
CDR3nt: TGTGCCAGCAGTGGGGGACAGTTTAGCTCCTACGAGCAGTACTTC
CDR3aa: CASSGGQFSSYEQYF

v_gene: TRBV5-8
j_gene: TRBJ2-5
len: 17
abundance: few
d_gene: TRBD1
CDR3nt: TGTGCCAGCAGCTTGGCGACCTTGACAGGGCCCCAAGAGACCCAGTACTTC
CDR3aa: CASSLATLTGPQETQYF

v_gene: TRBV7-2
j_gene: TRBJ1-5
len: 13
abundance: -
d_gene: -
CDR3nt: TGTGCCAGCAGCCTACTCATCAATCAGCCCCAGCATTTT
CDR3aa: CASSLLINQPQHF

v_gene: TRBV18
j_gene: TRBJ1-5
len: 12
abundance: -
d_gene: -
CDR3nt: TGTGCCAGCTCACTAAACGATCAGCCCCAGCATTTT
CDR3aa: CASSLNDQPQHF

v_gene: TRBV4-2
j_gene: TRBJ2-7
len: 15
abundance: many
d_gene: TRBD2
CDR3nt: TGTGCCAGCAGCCAAGATAGCGGGGGGGCCTACGAGCAGTACTTC
CDR3aa: CASSQDSGGAYEQYF

v_gene: TRBV27
j_gene: TRBJ1-4
len: 15
abundance: -
d_gene: -
CDR3nt: TGTGCCAGCAGTTCGTTGGAAGGCAGGGGTGAAAAACTGTTTTTT
CDR3aa: CASSSLEGRGEKLFF

v_gene: TRBV12-3/TRBV12-4
j_gene: TRBJ2-7
len: 13
abundance: few
d_gene: -
CDR3nt: TGTGCCAGCAGCAACAGGGATCGCTACGAGCAGTACTTC
CDR3aa: CASSNRDRYEQYF

v_gene: TRBV5-1
j_gene: TRBJ1-1
len: 16
abundance: -
d_gene: TRBD1
CDR3nt: TGCGCCAGCAGCCCGGGACAGGGTATATTGGGCACTGAAGCTTTCTTT
CDR3aa: CASSPGQGILGTEAFF

v_gene: TRBV20-1
j_gene: TRBJ2-5
len: 14
abundance: few
d_gene: -
CDR3nt: TGCAGTGCTAGAGCTGACTACAGATCGGAGACCCAGTACTTC
CDR3aa: CSARADYRSETQYF

v_gene: TRBV7-6
j_gene: TRBJ1-5
len: 18
abundance: few
d_gene: TRBD1
CDR3nt: TGTGCCAGCAGCTTGTTGGAAGGGACAGCAACTAGCAATCAGCCCCAGCATTTT
CDR3aa: CASSLLEGTATSNQPQHF

v_gene: TRBV7-2
j_gene: TRBJ2-1
len: 13
abundance: -
d_gene: -
CDR3nt: TGTGCCAGCAGCTTAGGGACCTTGAATGAGCAGTTCTTC
CDR3aa: CASSLGTLNEQFF

v_gene: TRBV29-1
j_gene: TRBJ1-2
len: 12
abundance: few
d_gene: TRBD1
CDR3nt: TGCAGCGTGCCGGACAGGGGGTATGGCTACACCTTC
CDR3aa: CSVPDRGYGYTF

v_gene: TRBV20-1
j_gene: TRBJ2-7
len: 15
abundance: few
d_gene: TRBD2
CDR3nt: TGCAGTGCTAGTAGGGCTAGCGGGAGGTTCTACGAGCAGTACTTC
CDR3aa: CSASRASGRFYEQYF

v_gene: TRBV3-1
j_gene: TRBJ2-7
len: 13
abundance: few
d_gene: -
CDR3nt: TGTGCCAGCAGCCAAGGCCGTCCGTTCGAGCAGTACTTC
CDR3aa: CASSQGRPFEQYF

v_gene: TRBV4-3
j_gene: TRBJ1-1
len: 16
abundance: few
d_gene: -
CDR3nt: TGCGCCAGTAGCCAATGGCGTCAGGCACCGAACACTGAAGCTTTCTTT
CDR3aa: CASSQWRQAPNTEAFF

v_gene: TRBV28
j_gene: TRBJ1-2
len: 15
abundance: few
d_gene: -
CDR3nt: TGTGCCAGCAGCCTCGTTCCGGTCACTAACTATGGCTACACCTTC
CDR3aa: CASSLVPVTNYGYTF